This T cell receptor beta chain is from a study of Ad26.COV2.S vaccination and SARS-CoV-2 variants. About the study: Intramuscular Ad26.COV2.S doses were given once or twice, 56 days apart.

Sample treatment: approximately 18 received Ad26.COV2.S at low or high dose, single or two shots; roughly five received placebo; per-sample allocation not given. Sample collection was performed on day 63 after the first vaccine or placebo injection. In Boston, an adult donor aged 18-55 years took part. CDR1 is LGHNA, CDR2 YSLEER, per germline. The V gene lost 0 bases and the J gene lost 3 bases, with 3 bases spanning the gap. The CDR3 totals 13 residues. Method: immunoSEQ multiplex PCR; TCRdb's copy keeps in-frame clones and lacks some. Of a few hundred thousand clones in the sample, 80% to 95% are singletons; the top ten hold 12%.

V gene TRBV4-3 combines with J gene TRBJ1-5; D ambiguous. Material: peripheral blood, obtained in a trial of Ad26.COV2.S vaccine versus placebo. The clonotype comes from a person aged 18-60 years who received the Ad26.COV2.S COVID-19 vaccine or a placebo. The DNA of the CDR3 is TGCGCCAGCAGCCAAGACACCAATCAGCCCCAGCATTTT. Protein: CASSQDTNQPQHF.